A single sample gave rise to the 17 T cell receptor beta chains below, sequenced in a study of blood T cell repertoires in COVID-19. Data came from immunoSEQ multiplex PCR; TCRdb stores just in-frame clones and leaves some out. Counted here are over 150,000 clones, about nine tenths occurring once; the ten biggest clones make up around 2.1%. Sequencing was carried out using PBMCs or T cells enriched from blood (not recorded which). The receptors shown here come from a woman aged 25 to 39 who had recovered from COVID-19.

This clone has more than one count but fewer than ten. The chain has TRBV18 and TRBJ1-4; D possibly corresponds to TRBD1 (6 bases). Germline assignment: CDR1 KGHSH and CDR2 LQKENI. CDR3 length equals 15 residues. V gave up 3 bases and J gave up 3 bases, with 11 bases separating them. The CDR3 DNA is TGTGCCAGCTCACCCCAACAGGGACCTAATGAAAAACTGTTTTTT. Residues: CASSPQQGPNEKLFF.

This chain uses TRBV7-9 with TRBJ1-1, with a weak D call TRBD1 (5 bases). CDR1 and CDR2 from the germline V gene are SEHNR and FQNEAQ (reference sequence). The CDR3 is 17 residues long. V gave up 1 base and J gave up 1 base, with 16 bases separating them. The CDR3 loop reads CASSLDWGELRNTEAFF. As DNA, the CDR3 is TGTGCCAGCAGCTTAGATTGGGGGGAGCTAAGGAACACTGAAGCTTTCTTT.

In its sample, this clone was seen once. The chain employs TRBV30 and TRBJ2-7; a weak D match, TRBD1 (5 bases). The CDR3 totals 13 residues. Trimming pared 2 bases from V and 2 bases from J, leaving 10 bases between. The germline V gene encodes CDR1 GTSNPN and CDR2 SVGIG (reference sequence). The DNA for the CDR3 is TGTGCCTGGAGTAGACAGACAGCCTACGAGCAGTACTTC. It is translated as CAWSRQTAYEQYF.

This chain joins TRBV2 and TRBJ1-5; D gene unclear. Per germline, CDR1 SNHLY and CDR2 FYNNEI. The V end lost 6 bases, the J end lost 0 bases, and 6 bases lay between the germline ends. CDR3 length: 13 residues. The CDR3 nucleotides are TGTGCCAGCAGCGACTATAGCAATCAGCCCCAGCATTTT. It specifies CASSDYSNQPQHF. Using reference TRBV2 and TRBJ1-5 for the parts outside the CDR3, the full variable domain is EPEVTQTPSHQVTQMGQEVILRCVPISNHLYFYWYRQILGQKVEFLVSFYNNEISEKSEIFDDQFSVERPDGSNFTLKIRSTKLEDSAMYFCASSDYSNQPQHFGDGTRLSIL.

This rearrangement joins TRBV4-3 to TRBJ1-1, with D hard to call. The length of the CDR3 is 16 residues. Germline CDR1 reads LGHNA; CDR2 reads YSLEER. V gave up 1 base and J gave up 1 base, with 13 bases separating them. The CDR3 DNA sequence: TGCGCCAGCAGCCAAGGTAAGGCGACACGGAACACTGAAGCTTTCTTT. As protein: CASSQGKATRNTEAFF.

The chain recombines TRBV4-3 with TRBJ2-7; tentatively, D is TRBD2 (7 bases). The length of the CDR3 is 14 residues. The germline V and J ends were trimmed by 4 bases and 2 bases, with 12 bases remaining between them. Germline assignment: CDR1 LGHNA and CDR2 YSLEER. CDR3 region: CASSPRGGAYEQYF. CDR3 bases: TGCGCCAGCAGCCCGAGGGGGGGCGCCTACGAGCAGTACTTC.

This rearrangement joins TRBV4-2 to TRBJ2-1; TRBD2 matches 11 bases. The CDR3 runs 16 residues. The germline CDR1 and CDR2 sequences are LGHNA and YNFKEQ. The junction had 9 bases not matched to a gene; V was cut back by 3 bases and J by 8 bases. DNA for the CDR3: TGTGCCAGCAGCCAGCGGTTAGCGGGAGGGCCGGATGAGCAGTTCTTC. It encodes CASSQRLAGGPDEQFF.

This clone was seen a single time. The rearrangement uses TRBV5-3 and TRBJ2-7; 11 positions agree with TRBD1. TRBV5-3 is an ORF, with its function uncertain. V was pared by 3 bases and J by 7 bases, with 9 bases of the junction left unmatched. The CDR3 covers 15 residues. This CDR3 is CARSSLGQGAKEQYF. As DNA, the CDR3 is TGTGCCAGAAGCTCCCTCGGACAGGGGGCGAAGGAGCAGTACTTC.

The chain joins TRBV19 to TRBJ2-7; TRBD1 agrees at 11 bases. Germline CDR1 LNHDA, CDR2 SQIVND (reference sequence). The CDR3 length is 14 residues. V lost 5 bases and J lost 2; bases outside the gene matches: 2. CDR3 loop: CASSLGQGAYEQYF. DNA for the CDR3: TGTGCCAGTAGTTTGGGACAGGGGGCCTACGAGCAGTACTTC.

A few counts support this clone. The DNA for the CDR3 is TGTGCCAGCAGCGTAACGAACGGCGGCACTGAAGCTTTCTTT. Amino acid sequence: CASSVTNGGTEAFF. This rearrangement joins TRBV9 to TRBJ1-1; D is unresolved. CDR3 length: 14 residues. Trimming shortened V by 1 base and J by 4 bases, and 11 bases separated the two germline ends. Germline V CDR1 and CDR2: SGDLS, YYNGEE.

This chain uses TRBV12-5 with TRBJ1-1; TRBD1 agrees at 8 bases. The trim removed 2 bases at V and 6 bases at J, leaving 8 bases unmatched. Germline lookup yields CDR1 LGHNT and CDR2 FRNRAP. The CDR3 covers 15 residues. The CDR3 here is CASGLPRDRHAEAFF. CDR3 in DNA: TGTGCTAGTGGTTTGCCGAGGGACAGGCACGCTGAAGCTTTCTTT.

J is TRBJ1-1 and V is TRBV11-3; 7 positions match TRBD1. Germline V lookup: CDR1 SGHNT, CDR2 YENEEA. The CDR3 runs 14 residues. V trimming: 1 base; J trimming: 4 bases; junction bases outside the gene matches: 3. The CDR3 region is CASSLGNRGTEAFF. CDR3 coding DNA: TGTGCCAGCAGCTTAGGAAACAGGGGCACTGAAGCTTTCTTT.

The V and J genes are TRBV25-1 and TRBJ1-2; no definite D call. The germline V gene has CDR1 MGHDK and CDR2 SYGVNS. This CDR3 comprises 12 residues. Trimming removed 7 bases from V and 6 bases from J, with 12 bases in between. CDR3 loop: CASTEGGDGYTF. In nucleotides, the CDR3 is TGTGCCAGCACCGAAGGCGGTGATGGCTACACCTTC.

The chain links TRBV28 to TRBJ2-2, with 14 positions matching TRBD2. CDR3 length: 20 residues. The germline V gene has CDR1 MDHEN and CDR2 SYDVKM. Losses at the gene ends were 4 bases for V and 4 bases for J; bases not matched to a gene: 14. Here the CDR3 DNA reads TGTGCCAGCAGTTCGCGGACAGTACCGACTAGCGGGAGGGGCACCGGGGAGCTGTTTTTT. It yields the protein CASSSRTVPTSGRGTGELFF.

The chain couples TRBV2 to TRBJ2-2, with TRBD2 as a possible D gene (5 bases). CDR3 size: 14 residues. Germline loops: CDR1 SNHLY, CDR2 FYNNEI. Trimming left V 5 bases short and J 7 bases short, with 14 bases between. The CDR3 sequence: CASSFSVEGGELFF. The CDR3, as DNA: TGTGCCAGCAGTTTTTCCGTAGAGGGCGGGGAGCTGTTTTTT.

The chain employs TRBV6-6 and TRBJ1-4; no firm D call. V lost 4 bases and J 8 bases, leaving 20 bases between the germline ends. The CDR3 totals 16 residues. Germline loops: CDR1 MNHNY, CDR2 SVGAGI (reference sequence). CDR3 in DNA: TGTGCCAGCAGTTCCTTAGTCTCGGGAGGAGGAGAAAAACTGTTTTTT. Amino acid sequence: CASSSLVSGGGEKLFF.

The rearrangement links TRBV4-3 to TRBJ2-1, with D maybe TRBD1 (6 bases). The ends were cut back, 0 bases at V and 7 bases at J, with 13 bases in the middle. Germline values: CDR1 LGHNA, CDR2 YSLEER. This CDR3 spans 15 amino acids. CDR3 coding DNA: TGCGCCAGCAGCCAAGATTTAGGGACACATAATGAGCAGTTCTTC. It is translated as CASSQDLGTHNEQFF.